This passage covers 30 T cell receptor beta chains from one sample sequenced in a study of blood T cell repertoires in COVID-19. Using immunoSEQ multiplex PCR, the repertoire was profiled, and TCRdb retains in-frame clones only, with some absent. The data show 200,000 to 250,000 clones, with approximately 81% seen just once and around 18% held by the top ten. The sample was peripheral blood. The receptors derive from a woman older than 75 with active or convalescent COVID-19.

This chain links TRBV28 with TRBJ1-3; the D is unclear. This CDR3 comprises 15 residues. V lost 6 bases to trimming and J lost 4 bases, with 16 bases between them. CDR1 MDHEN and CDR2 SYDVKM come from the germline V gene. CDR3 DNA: TGTGCCAGCAGGGGAGCAAAATCCGGAGGAAACACCATATATTTT. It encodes CASRGAKSGGNTIYF.

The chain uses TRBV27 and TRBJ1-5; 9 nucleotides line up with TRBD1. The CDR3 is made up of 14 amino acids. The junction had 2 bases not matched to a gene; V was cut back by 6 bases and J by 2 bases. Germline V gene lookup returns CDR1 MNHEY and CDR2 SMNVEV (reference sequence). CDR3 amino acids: CASSWTGGNQPQHF. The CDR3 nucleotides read TGTGCCAGCAGCTGGACAGGGGGCAATCAGCCCCAGCATTTT.

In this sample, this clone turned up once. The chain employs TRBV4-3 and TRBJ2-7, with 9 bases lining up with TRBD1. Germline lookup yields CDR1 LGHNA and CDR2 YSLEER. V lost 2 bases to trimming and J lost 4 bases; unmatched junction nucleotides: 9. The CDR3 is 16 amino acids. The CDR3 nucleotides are TGCGCCAGCAGCCAAACTATAGGACAGGGGTGGTACGAGCAGTACTTC. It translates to CASSQTIGQGWYEQYF.

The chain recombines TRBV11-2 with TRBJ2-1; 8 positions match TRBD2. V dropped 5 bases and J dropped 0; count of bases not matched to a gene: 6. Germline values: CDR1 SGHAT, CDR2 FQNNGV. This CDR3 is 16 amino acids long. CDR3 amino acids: CASSTQRGSSYNEQFF. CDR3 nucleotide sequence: TGTGCCAGCAGCACCCAGCGGGGGAGCTCCTACAATGAGCAGTTCTTC.

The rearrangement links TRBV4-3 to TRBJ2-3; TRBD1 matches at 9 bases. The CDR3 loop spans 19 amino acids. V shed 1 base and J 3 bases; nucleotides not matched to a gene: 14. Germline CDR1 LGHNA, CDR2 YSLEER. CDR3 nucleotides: TGCGCCAGCAGCCAAGGGGGGACAGGGTGGGGAGCGGGAACAGATACGCAGTATTTT. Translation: CASSQGGTGWGAGTDTQYF.

CDR3 bases: TGTGCCAGCAGCGCCTCCTTCCTCGCAGGAGATACGCAGTATTTT. This codes for CASSASFLAGDTQYF. The J gene is TRBJ2-3, the V gene TRBV6-1, with D uncertain. The CDR3 runs 15 residues. CDR1 is MNHNS and CDR2 is SASEGT in the germline V gene. V lost 6 bases, J lost 5 bases, and 18 bases lay in between.

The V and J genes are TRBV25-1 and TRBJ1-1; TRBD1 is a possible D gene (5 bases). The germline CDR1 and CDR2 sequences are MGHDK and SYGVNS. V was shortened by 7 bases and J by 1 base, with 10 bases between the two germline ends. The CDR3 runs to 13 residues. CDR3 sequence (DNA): TGTGCCAGCAACGACAGACCGAACACTGAAGCTTTCTTT. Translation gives CASNDRPNTEAFF.

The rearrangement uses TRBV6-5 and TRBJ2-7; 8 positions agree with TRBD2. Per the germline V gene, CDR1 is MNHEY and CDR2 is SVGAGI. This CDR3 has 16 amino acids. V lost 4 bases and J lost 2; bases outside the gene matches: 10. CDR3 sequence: CASSLGRLANTYEQYF. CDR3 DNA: TGTGCCAGCAGTTTGGGACGACTAGCGAATACCTACGAGCAGTACTTC.

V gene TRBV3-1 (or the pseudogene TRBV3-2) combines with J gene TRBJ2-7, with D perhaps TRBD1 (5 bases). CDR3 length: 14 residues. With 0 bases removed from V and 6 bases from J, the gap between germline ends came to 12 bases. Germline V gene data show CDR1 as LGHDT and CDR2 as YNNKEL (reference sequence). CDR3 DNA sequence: TGTGCCAGCAGCCAAGAGGCAGGGCATCGCGAGCAGTACTTC. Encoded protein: CASSQEAGHREQYF.

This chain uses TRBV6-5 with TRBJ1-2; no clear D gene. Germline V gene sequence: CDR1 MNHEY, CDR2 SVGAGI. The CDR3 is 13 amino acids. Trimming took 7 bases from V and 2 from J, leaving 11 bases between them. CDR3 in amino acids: CASTNSGNYGYTF. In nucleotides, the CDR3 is TGTGCCAGCACTAACTCCGGGAACTATGGCTACACCTTC.

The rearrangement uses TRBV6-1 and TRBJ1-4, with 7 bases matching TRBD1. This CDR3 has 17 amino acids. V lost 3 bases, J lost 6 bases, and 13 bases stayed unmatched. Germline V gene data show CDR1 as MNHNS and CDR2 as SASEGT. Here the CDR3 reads CASSDSERGRWDEKLFF. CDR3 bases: TGTGCCAGCAGTGATAGCGAAAGGGGGCGGTGGGATGAAAAACTGTTTTTT.

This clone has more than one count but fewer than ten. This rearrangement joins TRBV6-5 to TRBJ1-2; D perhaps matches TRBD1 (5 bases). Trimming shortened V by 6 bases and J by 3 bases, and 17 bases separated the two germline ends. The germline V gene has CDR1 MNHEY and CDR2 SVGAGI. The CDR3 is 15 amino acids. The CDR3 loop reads CASRYKTAHDYGYTF. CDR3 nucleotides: TGTGCCAGCAGGTACAAGACAGCGCACGACTATGGCTACACCTTC.

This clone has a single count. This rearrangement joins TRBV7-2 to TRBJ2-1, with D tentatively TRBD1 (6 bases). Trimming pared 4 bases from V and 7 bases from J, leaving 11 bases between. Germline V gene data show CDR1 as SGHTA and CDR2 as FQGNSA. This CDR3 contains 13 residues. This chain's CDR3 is CASSYRTGNEQFF. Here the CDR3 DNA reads TGTGCCAGCAGCTACCGAACAGGGAATGAGCAGTTCTTC.

The CDR3 DNA reads as TGTGCCAGTAGTATCGGGGGGTCTGGGGCCAACGTCCTGACTTTC. Protein: CASSIGGSGANVLTF. This rearrangement joins TRBV19 to TRBJ2-6; 7 nucleotides align to TRBD2. The germline CDR1 and CDR2 sequences are LNHDA and SQIVND (reference sequence). The V segment lost 3 bases and the J segment 1 base; nucleotides outside the gene matches: 0. There are 15 residues in the CDR3.

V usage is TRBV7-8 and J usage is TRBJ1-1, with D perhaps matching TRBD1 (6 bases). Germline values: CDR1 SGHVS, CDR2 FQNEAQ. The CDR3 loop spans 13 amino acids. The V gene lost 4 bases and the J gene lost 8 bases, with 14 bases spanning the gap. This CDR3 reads CASSSNLRGEAFF. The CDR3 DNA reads TGTGCCAGCAGCTCGAACCTGAGGGGGGAAGCTTTCTTT.

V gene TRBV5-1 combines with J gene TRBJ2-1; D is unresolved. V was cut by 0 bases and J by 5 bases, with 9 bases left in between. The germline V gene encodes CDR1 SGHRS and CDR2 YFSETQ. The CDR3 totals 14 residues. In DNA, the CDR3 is TGCGCCAGCAGCTTGGCCGCTGAGAACAATGAGCAGTTCTTC. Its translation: CASSLAAENNEQFF.

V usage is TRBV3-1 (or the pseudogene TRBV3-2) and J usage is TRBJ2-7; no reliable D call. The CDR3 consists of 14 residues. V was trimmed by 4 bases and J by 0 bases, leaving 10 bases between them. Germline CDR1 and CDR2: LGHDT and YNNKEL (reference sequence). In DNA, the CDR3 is TGTGCCAGCAGCCGTCAACTAAACTCCTACGAGCAGTACTTC. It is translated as CASSRQLNSYEQYF.

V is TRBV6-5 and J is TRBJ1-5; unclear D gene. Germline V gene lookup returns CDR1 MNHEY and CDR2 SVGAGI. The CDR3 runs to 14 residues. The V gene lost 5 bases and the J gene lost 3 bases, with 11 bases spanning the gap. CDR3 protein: CASSPLGTNQPQHF. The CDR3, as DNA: TGTGCCAGCAGTCCCCTTGGCACCAATCAGCCCCAGCATTTT.

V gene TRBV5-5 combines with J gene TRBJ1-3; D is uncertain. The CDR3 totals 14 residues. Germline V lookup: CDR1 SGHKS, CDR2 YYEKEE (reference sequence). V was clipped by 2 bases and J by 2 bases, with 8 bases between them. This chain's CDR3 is CASSLSLAGNTIYF. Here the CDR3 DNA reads TGTGCCAGCAGCTTAAGCCTGGCTGGAAACACCATATATTTT.

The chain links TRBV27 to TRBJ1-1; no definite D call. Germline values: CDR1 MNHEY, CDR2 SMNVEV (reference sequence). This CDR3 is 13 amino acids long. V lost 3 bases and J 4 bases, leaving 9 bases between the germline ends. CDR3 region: CASSFGGSTEAFF. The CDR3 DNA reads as TGTGCCAGCAGTTTCGGAGGATCCACTGAAGCTTTCTTT.

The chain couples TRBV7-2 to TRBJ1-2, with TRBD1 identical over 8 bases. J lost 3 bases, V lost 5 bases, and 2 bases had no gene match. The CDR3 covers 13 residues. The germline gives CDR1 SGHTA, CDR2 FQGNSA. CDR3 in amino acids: CASSGTGHYGYTF. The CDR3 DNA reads TGTGCCAGCAGCGGGACAGGTCACTATGGCTACACCTTC.

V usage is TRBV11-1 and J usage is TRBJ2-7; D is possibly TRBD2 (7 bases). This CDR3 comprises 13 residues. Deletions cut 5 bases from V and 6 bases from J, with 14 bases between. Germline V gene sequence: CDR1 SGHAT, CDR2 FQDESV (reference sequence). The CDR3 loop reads CASSSSRGAEQYF. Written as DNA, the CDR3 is TGTGCCAGCAGCAGCTCCCGGGGGGCCGAGCAGTACTTC.

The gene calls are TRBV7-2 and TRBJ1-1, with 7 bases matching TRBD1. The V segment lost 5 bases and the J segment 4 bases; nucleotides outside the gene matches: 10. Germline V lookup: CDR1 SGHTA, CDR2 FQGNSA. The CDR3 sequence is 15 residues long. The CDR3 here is CASSPGGRGGTEAFF. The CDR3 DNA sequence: TGTGCCAGCAGCCCAGGGGGGCGAGGGGGCACTGAAGCTTTCTTT. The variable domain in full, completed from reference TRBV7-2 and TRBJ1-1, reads GAGVSQSPSNKVTEKGKDVELRCDPISGHTALYWYRQSLGQGLEFLIYFQGNSAPDKSGLPSDRFSAERTGGSVSTLTIQRTQQEDSAVYLCASSPGGRGGTEAFFGQGTRLTVV.

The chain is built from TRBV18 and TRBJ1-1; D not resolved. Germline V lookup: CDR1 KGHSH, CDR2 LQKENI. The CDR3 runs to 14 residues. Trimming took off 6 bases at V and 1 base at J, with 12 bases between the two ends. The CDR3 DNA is TGTGCCAGCTCCCTCCCCGGAGAGAACACTGAAGCTTTCTTT. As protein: CASSLPGENTEAFF.

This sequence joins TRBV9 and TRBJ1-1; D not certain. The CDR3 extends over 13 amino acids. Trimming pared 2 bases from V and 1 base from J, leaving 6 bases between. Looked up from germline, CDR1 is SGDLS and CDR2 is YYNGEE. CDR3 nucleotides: TGTGCCAGCAGCGTCCACAGGAACACTGAAGCTTTCTTT. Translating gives CASSVHRNTEAFF.

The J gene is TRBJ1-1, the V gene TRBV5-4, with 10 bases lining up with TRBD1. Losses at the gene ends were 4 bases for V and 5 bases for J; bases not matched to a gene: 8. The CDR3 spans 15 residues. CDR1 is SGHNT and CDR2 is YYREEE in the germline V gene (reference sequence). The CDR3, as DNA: TGTGCCAGCAGCACTGGACAGGGGGTACGTACTGAAGCTTTCTTT. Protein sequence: CASSTGQGVRTEAFF.

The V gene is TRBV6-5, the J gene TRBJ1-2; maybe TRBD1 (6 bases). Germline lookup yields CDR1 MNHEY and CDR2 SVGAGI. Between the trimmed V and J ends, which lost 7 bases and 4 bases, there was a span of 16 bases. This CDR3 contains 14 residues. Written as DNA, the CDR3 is TGTGCCAGCAATAACAGGGCACCTTCCTATGGCTACACCTTC. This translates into CASNNRAPSYGYTF.

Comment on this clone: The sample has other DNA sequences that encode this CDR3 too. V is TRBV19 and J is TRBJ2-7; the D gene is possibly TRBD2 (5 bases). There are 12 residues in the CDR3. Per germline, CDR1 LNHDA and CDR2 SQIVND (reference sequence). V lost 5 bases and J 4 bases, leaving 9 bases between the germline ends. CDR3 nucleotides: TGTGCCAGTAGTGACCGGGGTTACGAGCAGTACTTC. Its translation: CASSDRGYEQYF.

CDR3 DNA: TGTGCCAGCAGCTCGGTTACAGGGGAGGATGAGCAGTTCTTC. This gives the protein CASSSVTGEDEQFF. The chain recombines TRBV7-6 with TRBJ2-1, with a possible D match to TRBD1 (7 bases). Germline V lookup: CDR1 SGHVS, CDR2 FNYEAQ. V dropped 4 bases and J dropped 8 bases, with 15 bases sitting between them. The length of the CDR3 is 14 residues.

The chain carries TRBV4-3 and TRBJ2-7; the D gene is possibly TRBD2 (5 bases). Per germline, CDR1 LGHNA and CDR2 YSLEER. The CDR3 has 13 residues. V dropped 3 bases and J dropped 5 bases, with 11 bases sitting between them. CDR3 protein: CASSQRVGDEQYF. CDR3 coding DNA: TGCGCCAGCAGCCAGAGGGTCGGTGACGAGCAGTACTTC.